This passage covers 22 T cell receptor beta chains from one sample sequenced in a study of T cell repertoires in cytomegalovirus infection. Antigens of these TCRs are unknown. MiXCR, run by TCRdb on the reads, gives a single entry per CDR3 protein. Of some 200,000 distinct CDR3 sequences listed, 35% to 40% are singletons. The specimen was CD8+ T cells from cultured PBMCs, collected from culture after CMV antigen stimulation. All receptors come from a human donor in good health (CMV status not recorded). Some clones in this sample may be carry-over from other donors' samples.

The V and J genes are TRBV12-3 or TRBV12-4 and TRBJ2-1, with 13 bases fitting TRBD2. This CDR3 region has 16 residues. The V segment lost 6 bases and the J segment 4 bases; nucleotides outside the gene matches: 6. The CDR3 loop is CASRGLAGAPYNEQFF. As DNA, the CDR3 is TGTGCCAGCAGAGGACTAGCGGGGGCCCCTTACAATGAGCAGTTCTTC.

This chain connects TRBV5-5 to TRBJ1-2; D unclear. Between the trimmed V and J ends, which lost 1 base and 5 bases, there was a span of 21 bases. The CDR3 is 17 amino acids. In germline, CDR1 is SGHKS, CDR2 YYEKEE (reference sequence). The CDR3 bases are TGTGCCAGCAGCTTGTGGTACATCGGGAACTATCGATATGGCTACACCTTC. Its translation is CASSLWYIGNYRYGYTF. The variable domain in full, with the rest retrieved from reference TRBV5-5 and TRBJ1-2, is DAGVTQSPTHLIKTRGQQVTLRCSPISGHKSVSWYQQVLGQGPQFIFQYYEKEERGRGNFPDRFSARQFPNYSSELNVNALLLGDSALYLCASSLWYIGNYRYGYTFGSGTRLTVV.

This clonotype was counted a few times. CDR3 loop: CASSQTPGPGTGNTIYF. CDR3 nucleotide sequence: TGCGCCAGCAGCCAAACCCCGGGGCCGGGCACTGGAAACACCATATATTTT. The chain combines TRBV4-1 with TRBJ1-3; D may be TRBD1 (5 bases). Germline V gene sequence: CDR1 MGHRA, CDR2 YSYEKL. The CDR3 extends over 17 amino acids. Trimming stripped 2 bases from V and 2 bases from J, with 16 bases between.

The V gene is TRBV27, the J gene TRBJ2-5; 7 nucleotides line up with TRBD1. CDR1 is MNHEY and CDR2 is SMNVEV in the germline V gene (reference sequence). J gave up 2 bases and V 3 bases, and 6 bases lay outside the gene matches. The length of the CDR3 is 15 residues. As DNA, the CDR3 is TGTGCCAGCAGTTTCCTTCCAGGGGGACAAGAGACCCAGTACTTC. It specifies CASSFLPGGQETQYF.

Many counts were recorded for this clonotype. V gene TRBV7-9 combines with J gene TRBJ2-4; the D is unclear. V lost 2 bases to trimming and J lost 0 bases, with 20 bases between them. CDR1 is SEHNR, CDR2 FQNEAQ, per germline (reference sequence). The CDR3 is 19 residues long. CDR3 loop: CASSLRETRGALAKNIQYF. In nucleotides, the CDR3 is TGTGCCAGCAGCTTACGTGAGACCCGTGGAGCCCTAGCCAAAAACATTCAGTACTTC.

This clonotype showed up many times. The V call is TRBV7-2, the J call TRBJ2-5; the match to TRBD2 covers 12 bases. The J segment lost 1 base and the V segment lost 3 bases, leaving 6 bases of the junction unmatched. CDR1 is SGHTA, CDR2 FQGNSA, per germline. This CDR3 is 17 amino acids long. The CDR3: CASSFGLAGIFQETQYF. The CDR3 coding sequence is TGTGCCAGCAGCTTCGGACTAGCGGGGATTTTCCAAGAGACCCAGTACTTC. Looking up the rest from reference TRBV7-2 and TRBJ2-5 gives the full variable domain: GAGVSQSPSNKVTEKGKDVELRCDPISGHTALYWYRQSLGQGLEFLIYFQGNSAPDKSGLPSDRFSAERTGGSVSTLTIQRTQQEDSAVYLCASSFGLAGIFQETQYFGPGTRLLVL.

This clonotype was counted once. V usage is TRBV27 and J usage is TRBJ1-2; the match to TRBD1 covers 7 bases. The J segment lost 4 bases and the V segment lost 5 bases, leaving 16 bases of the junction unmatched. The length of the CDR3 is 17 residues. CDR1 MNHEY and CDR2 SMNVEV come from the germline V gene (reference sequence). The CDR3 bases are TGTGCCAGCAGTGGTAACGTTGTAGGGGGCAGAGGCTATGGCTACACCTTC. Translation: CASSGNVVGGRGYGYTF.

This clonotype was found a few times. The rearrangement links TRBV28 to TRBJ2-2; 7 nucleotides match TRBD1. J was trimmed by 5 bases and V by 8 bases; bases with no gene match: 8. Germline V CDR1 and CDR2: MDHEN, SYDVKM. The CDR3 consists of 14 residues. In DNA, the CDR3 is TGTGCCAGCCATGTCACAGGGGAAACCGGGGAGCTGTTTTTT. Its translation: CASHVTGETGELFF.

The CDR3 DNA is TGTGCCAGCAGCTTAAAGGGGTCCTACGAGCAGTACTTC. It is translated as CASSLKGSYEQYF. The chain employs TRBV7-6 and TRBJ2-7; D may be TRBD1 (5 bases). The CDR3 sequence is 13 residues long. The V end lost 2 bases, the J end lost 1 base, and 6 bases lay between the germline ends. CDR1 and CDR2 (germline): SGHVS, FNYEAQ.

Only a few counts were recorded for this clonotype. The chain joins TRBV20-1 to TRBJ2-1; D is possibly TRBD1 or TRBD2 (5 bases each). The CDR3 extends over 16 amino acids. Germline values: CDR1 DFQATT, CDR2 SNEGSKA (reference sequence). Trimming left V 6 bases short and J 0 bases short, with 18 bases between. The CDR3 sequence is CSASGAGTRSYNEQFF. The CDR3, as DNA: TGCAGTGCCAGTGGAGCCGGGACCCGCTCCTACAATGAGCAGTTCTTC.

This clonotype has just a few counts. The chain is built from TRBV20-1 and TRBJ2-6; 7 nucleotides line up with TRBD2. The ends lost 0 bases at V and 0 bases at J; junction bases unmatched: 11. CDR1 and CDR2 (germline): DFQATT, SNEGSKA (reference sequence). The CDR3 loop spans 19 amino acids. In DNA form, the CDR3 reads TGCAGTGCTAGAGATGCGGGGGTAAAGGACTACTCTGGGGCCAACGTCCTGACTTTC. This translates into CSARDAGVKDYSGANVLTF.

This clonotype has more than one count but fewer than ten. Here the CDR3 reads CASSLSPVTTSGQETQYF. The CDR3 nucleotides read TGTGCCAGCAGTTTATCGCCGGTAACGACTAGCGGGCAAGAGACCCAGTACTTC. J is TRBJ2-5 and V is TRBV27; TRBD2 matches at 10 bases. Germline V gene data show CDR1 as MNHEY and CDR2 as SMNVEV (reference sequence). V lost 0 bases, J lost 2 bases, and 9 bases stayed unmatched. This CDR3 has 18 residues.

This chain uses TRBV19 with TRBJ2-2; 13 bases fit TRBD2. This CDR3 has 17 amino acids. Per germline, CDR1 LNHDA and CDR2 SQIVND (reference sequence). V lost 6 bases, J lost 2 bases, and 6 bases stayed unmatched. The CDR3 reads CASRMTSGGINTGELFF. The CDR3 nucleotides read TGTGCCAGTAGAATGACTAGCGGGGGGATCAACACCGGGGAGCTGTTTTTT.

This clonotype was seen a few times. The chain recombines TRBV4-1 with TRBJ1-2; D is unclear. Germline V gene data show CDR1 as MGHRA and CDR2 as YSYEKL. This CDR3 contains 13 residues. The germline V and J ends were trimmed by 0 bases and 4 bases, with 6 bases remaining between them. DNA of the CDR3: TGCGCCAGCAGCCAAGATGTCGGCTATGGCTACACCTTC. Translated, it gives CASSQDVGYGYTF.

The rearrangement links TRBV7-6 to TRBJ2-7, with TRBD2 matching over 9 bases. Trimming at V came to 1 base and at J to 2 bases, leaving 6 bases not matched to a gene. Germline assignment: CDR1 SGHVS and CDR2 FNYEAQ. This CDR3 comprises 16 residues. CDR3 nucleotide sequence: TGTGCCAGCAGCTTAGAGGCTAGCGGGGCCACCTACGAGCAGTACTTC. The encoded protein is CASSLEASGATYEQYF.

This clonotype was counted a few times. This chain connects TRBV7-9 to TRBJ2-1; D may be TRBD1 (6 bases). Germline CDR1 is SEHNR and CDR2 is FQNEAQ (reference sequence). V gave up 2 bases and J gave up 5 bases, with 13 bases separating them. The CDR3 length is 15 residues. In nucleotides, the CDR3 is TGTGCCAGCAGCTTACTTCAGGGGTACCACAATGAGCAGTTCTTC. Amino acids: CASSLLQGYHNEQFF. Combining the CDR3 with reference TRBV7-9 and TRBJ2-1 gives the whole variable domain DTGVSQNPRHKITKRGQNVTFRCDPISEHNRLYWYRQTLGQGPEFLTYFQNEAQLEKSRLLSDRFSAERPKGSFSTLEIQRTEQGDSAMYLCASSLLQGYHNEQFFGPGTRLTVL.

The chain recombines TRBV5-1 with TRBJ2-7; no clear D. The CDR3 sequence is 13 residues long. V was shortened by 1 base and J by 5 bases, with 10 bases between the two germline ends. CDR1 SGHRS and CDR2 YFSETQ come from the germline V gene. CDR3 loop: CASSLRQENEQYF. CDR3 coding DNA: TGCGCCAGCAGCTTGAGGCAGGAGAACGAGCAGTACTTC. The entire variable domain, with the rest obtained from reference TRBV5-1 and TRBJ2-7, is as follows: KAGVTQTPRYLIKTRGQQVTLSCSPISGHRSVSWYQQTPGQGLQFLFEYFSETQRNKGNFPGRFSGRQFSNSRSEMNVSTLELGDSALYLCASSLRQENEQYFGPGTRLTVT.

The chain has TRBV28 and TRBJ2-5, with 8 bases fitting TRBD2. This CDR3 has 14 amino acids. The J segment lost 2 bases and the V segment lost 5 bases, leaving 4 bases of the junction unmatched. Germline CDR1 and CDR2: MDHEN and SYDVKM. The CDR3 here is CASSPIAGQETQYF. In DNA form, the CDR3 reads TGTGCCAGCAGTCCAATAGCGGGGCAAGAGACCCAGTACTTC.

This clonotype was counted only a few times. The chain carries TRBV27 and TRBJ1-5; no definite D call. The CDR3 consists of 13 residues. Germline lookup yields CDR1 MNHEY and CDR2 SMNVEV (reference sequence). V was shortened by 4 bases and J by 4 bases, with 8 bases between the two germline ends. The CDR3 loop reads CASSSNVNQPQHF. The CDR3 coding sequence is TGTGCCAGCAGTTCCAACGTGAATCAGCCCCAGCATTTT.

The V and J genes are TRBV6-6 and TRBJ2-5; D possibly matches TRBD1 or TRBD2 (7 bases each). The CDR3 loop spans 14 amino acids. Trimming removed 10 bases at V and 3 bases at J, with 18 bases between. Germline CDR1 MNHNY, CDR2 SVGAGI (reference sequence). The CDR3: CAIPGGEYEETQYF. Written as DNA, the CDR3 is TGTGCCATCCCAGGGGGGGAGTACGAAGAGACCCAGTACTTC.

This chain joins TRBV7-8 and TRBJ2-7; possible D gene TRBD1, 6 bases. In germline, CDR1 is SGHVS, CDR2 FQNEAQ. The CDR3 covers 15 residues. V was pared by 2 bases and J by 6 bases, with 17 bases between. The CDR3 region has the DNA TGTGCCAGCAGCTTATTTGTCGACAGGCCCGGCGAGCAGTACTTC. Translating it yields CASSLFVDRPGEQYF. The variable domain in full, completed from reference TRBV7-8 and TRBJ2-7, reads GAGVSQSPRYKVAKRGQDVALRCDPISGHVSLFWYQQALGQGPEFLTYFQNEAQLDKSGLPSDRFFAERPEGSVSTLKIQRTQQEDSAVYLCASSLFVDRPGEQYFGPGTRLTVT.

The chain couples TRBV19 to TRBJ2-1; D unclear. Germline CDR1 reads LNHDA; CDR2 reads SQIVND (reference sequence). The CDR3 has 14 residues. V lost 6 bases and J 5 bases, leaving 14 bases between the germline ends. In nucleotides, the CDR3 is TGTGCCAGTAGGAATGGCGGTTATCACAATGAGCAGTTCTTC. Its protein product is CASRNGGYHNEQFF.